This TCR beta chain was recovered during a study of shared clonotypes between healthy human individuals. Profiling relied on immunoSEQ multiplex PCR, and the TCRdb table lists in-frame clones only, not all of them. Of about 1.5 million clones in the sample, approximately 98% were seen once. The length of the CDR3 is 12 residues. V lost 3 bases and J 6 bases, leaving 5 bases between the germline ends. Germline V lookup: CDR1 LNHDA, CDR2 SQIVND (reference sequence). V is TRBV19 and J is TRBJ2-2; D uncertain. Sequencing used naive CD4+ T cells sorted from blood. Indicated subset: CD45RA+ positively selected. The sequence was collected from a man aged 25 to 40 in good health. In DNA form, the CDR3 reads TGTGCCAGTAGTATCCGGTCCGGGGAGCTGTTTTTT. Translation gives CASSIRSGELFF.